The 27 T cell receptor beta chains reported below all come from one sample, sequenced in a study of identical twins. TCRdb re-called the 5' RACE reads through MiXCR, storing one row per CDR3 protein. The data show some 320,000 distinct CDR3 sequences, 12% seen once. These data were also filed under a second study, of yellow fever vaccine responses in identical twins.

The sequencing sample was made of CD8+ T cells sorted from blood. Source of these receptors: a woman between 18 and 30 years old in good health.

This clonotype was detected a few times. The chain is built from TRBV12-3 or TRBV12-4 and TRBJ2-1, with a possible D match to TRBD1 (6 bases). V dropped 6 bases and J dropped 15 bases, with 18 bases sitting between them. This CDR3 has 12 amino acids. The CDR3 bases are TGTGCCAGCAGCCTAACAGGGATGGGTTCGTTCTTC. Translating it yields CASSLTGMGSFF.

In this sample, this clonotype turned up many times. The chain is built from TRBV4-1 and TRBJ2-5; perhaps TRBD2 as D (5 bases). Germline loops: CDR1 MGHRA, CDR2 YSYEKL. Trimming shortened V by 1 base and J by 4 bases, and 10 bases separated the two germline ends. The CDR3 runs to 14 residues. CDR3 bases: TGCGCCAGCAGCCAAGGGCGAGGGCGAGAGACCCAGTACTTC. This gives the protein CASSQGRGRETQYF.

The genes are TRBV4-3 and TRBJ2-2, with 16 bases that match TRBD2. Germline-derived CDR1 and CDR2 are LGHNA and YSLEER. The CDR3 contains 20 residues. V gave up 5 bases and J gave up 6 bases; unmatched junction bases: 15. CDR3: CASSARTGTSGGAASGELFF. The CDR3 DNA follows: TGCGCCAGCAGCGCCCGGACGGGGACTAGCGGGGGGGCCGCCTCCGGGGAGCTGTTTTTT.

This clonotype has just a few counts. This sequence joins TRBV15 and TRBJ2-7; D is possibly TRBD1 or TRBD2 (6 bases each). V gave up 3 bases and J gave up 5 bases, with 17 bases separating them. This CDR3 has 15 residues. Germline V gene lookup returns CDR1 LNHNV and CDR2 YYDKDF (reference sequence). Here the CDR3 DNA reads TGTGCCACCAGCAGCGGATGGAGGGGGGACAACGAGCAGTACTTC. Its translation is CATSSGWRGDNEQYF.

The CDR3 region is CASTTVRSGNTIYF. Here the CDR3 DNA reads TGTGCCAGCACTACCGTTAGGAGCGGAAACACCATATATTTT. The chain carries TRBV28 and TRBJ1-3, with D uncertain. The CDR3 contains 14 residues. V was shortened by 7 bases and J by 4 bases, with 14 bases between the two germline ends. The germline V gene encodes CDR1 MDHEN and CDR2 SYDVKM.

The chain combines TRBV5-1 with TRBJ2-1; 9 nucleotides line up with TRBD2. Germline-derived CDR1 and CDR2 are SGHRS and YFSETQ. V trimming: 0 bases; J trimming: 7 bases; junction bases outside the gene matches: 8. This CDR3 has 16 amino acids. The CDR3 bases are TGCGCCAGCAGCTTGGCAGGTAGCGGGAGCTGGAATGAGCAGTTCTTC. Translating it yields CASSLAGSGSWNEQFF.

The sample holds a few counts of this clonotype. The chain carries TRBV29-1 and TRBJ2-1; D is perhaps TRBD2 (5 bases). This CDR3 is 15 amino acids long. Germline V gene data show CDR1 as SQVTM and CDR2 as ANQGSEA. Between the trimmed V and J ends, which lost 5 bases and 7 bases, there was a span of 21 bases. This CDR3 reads CSVRNREGFLNEQFF. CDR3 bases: TGCAGCGTTAGGAACCGTGAGGGCTTTCTGAATGAGCAGTTCTTC.

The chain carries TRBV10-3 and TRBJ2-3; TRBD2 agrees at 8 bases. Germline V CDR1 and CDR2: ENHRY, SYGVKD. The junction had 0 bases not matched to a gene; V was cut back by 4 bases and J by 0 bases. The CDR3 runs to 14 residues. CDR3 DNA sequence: TGTGCCATCAGTGGACTAGCGAGCACAGATACGCAGTATTTT. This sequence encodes CAISGLASTDTQYF.

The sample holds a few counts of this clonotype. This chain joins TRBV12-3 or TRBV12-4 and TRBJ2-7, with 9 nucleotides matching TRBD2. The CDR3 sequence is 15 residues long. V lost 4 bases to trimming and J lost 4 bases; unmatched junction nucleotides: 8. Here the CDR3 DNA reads TGTGCCAGCAGTTCCGACCTAGCGGGACAGTACGAGCAGTACTTC. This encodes CASSSDLAGQYEQYF.

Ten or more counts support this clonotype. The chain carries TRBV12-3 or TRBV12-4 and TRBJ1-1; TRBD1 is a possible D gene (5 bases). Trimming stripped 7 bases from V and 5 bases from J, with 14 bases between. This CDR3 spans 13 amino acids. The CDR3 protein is CASIPRGGTEAFF. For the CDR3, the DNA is TGTGCCAGCATCCCTCGGGGGGGGACTGAAGCTTTCTTT.

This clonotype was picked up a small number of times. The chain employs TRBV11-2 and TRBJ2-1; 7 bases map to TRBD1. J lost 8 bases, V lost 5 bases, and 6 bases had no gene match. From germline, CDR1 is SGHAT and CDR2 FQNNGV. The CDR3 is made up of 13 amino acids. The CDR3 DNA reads TGTGCCAGCAGCGTCAGACAGGGCGATGAGCAGTTCTTC. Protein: CASSVRQGDEQFF.

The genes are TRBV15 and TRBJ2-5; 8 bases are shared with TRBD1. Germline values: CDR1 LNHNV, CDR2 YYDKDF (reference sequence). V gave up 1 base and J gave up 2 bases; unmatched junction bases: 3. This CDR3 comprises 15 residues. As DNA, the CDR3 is TGTGCCACCAGCAGAGTGGACAGGGATCAAGAGACCCAGTACTTC. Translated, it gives CATSRVDRDQETQYF. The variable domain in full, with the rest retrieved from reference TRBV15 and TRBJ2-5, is DAMVIQNPRYQVTQFGKPVTLSCSQTLNHNVMYWYQQKSSQAPKLLFHYYDKDFNNEADTPDNFQSRRPNTSFCFLDIRSPGLGDTAMYLCATSRVDRDQETQYFGPGTRLLVL.

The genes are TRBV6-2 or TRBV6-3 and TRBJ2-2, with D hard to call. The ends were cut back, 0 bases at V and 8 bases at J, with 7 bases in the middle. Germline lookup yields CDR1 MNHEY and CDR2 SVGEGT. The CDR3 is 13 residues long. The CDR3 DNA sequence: TGTGCCAGCAGTTACTCGCTGCTGGGGGAGCTGTTTTTT. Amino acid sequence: CASSYSLLGELFF.

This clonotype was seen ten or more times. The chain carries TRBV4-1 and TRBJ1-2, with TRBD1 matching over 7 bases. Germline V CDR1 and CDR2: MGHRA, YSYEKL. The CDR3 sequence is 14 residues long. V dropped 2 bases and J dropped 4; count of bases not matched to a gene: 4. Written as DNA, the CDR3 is TGCGCCAGCAGCCAAACGACAGGGACCTATGGCTACACCTTC. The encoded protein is CASSQTTGTYGYTF.

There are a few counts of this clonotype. The DNA of the CDR3 is TGTGCCAGCAGCTCCATTCACCAGGTTCGACACACTGAAGCTTTCTTT. Amino acids: CASSSIHQVRHTEAFF. The chain joins TRBV3-1 to TRBJ1-1; D call uncertain. The CDR3 covers 16 residues. V was cut by 5 bases and J by 3 bases, with 19 bases left in between. Germline V gene lookup returns CDR1 LGHDT and CDR2 YNNKEL (reference sequence). Complete variable domain (other parts from reference TRBV3-1 and TRBJ1-1): DTAVSQTPKYLVTQMGNDKSIKCEQNLGHDTMYWYKQDSKKFLKIMFSYNNKELIINETVPNRFSPKSPDKAHLNLHINSLELGDSAVYFCASSSIHQVRHTEAFFGQGTRLTVV.

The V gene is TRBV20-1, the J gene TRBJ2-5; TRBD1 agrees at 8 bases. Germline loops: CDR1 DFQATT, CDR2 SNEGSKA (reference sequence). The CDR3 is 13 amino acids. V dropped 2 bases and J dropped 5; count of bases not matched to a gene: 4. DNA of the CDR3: TGCAGTGCTAGACAGGGGGCAGAGGAGACCCAGTACTTC. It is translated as CSARQGAEETQYF.

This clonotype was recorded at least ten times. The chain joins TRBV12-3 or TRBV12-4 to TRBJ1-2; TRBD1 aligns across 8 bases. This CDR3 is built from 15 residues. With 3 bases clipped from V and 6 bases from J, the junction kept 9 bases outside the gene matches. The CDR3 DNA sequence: TGTGCCAGCAGTTTGATGGCAGGGGGCTCTGATGGCTACACCTTC. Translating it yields CASSLMAGGSDGYTF.

As DNA, the CDR3 is TGTGCCACTATAGCCGGGACAAATGAAGCTTTCTTT. Its protein product is CATIAGTNEAFF. The chain has TRBV13 and TRBJ1-1, with D possibly TRBD1 on 6 matching bases. CDR1 PRHDT and CDR2 FYEKMQ come from the germline V gene (reference sequence). CDR3 length equals 12 residues. The V end lost 10 bases, the J end lost 7 bases, and 16 bases lay between the germline ends.

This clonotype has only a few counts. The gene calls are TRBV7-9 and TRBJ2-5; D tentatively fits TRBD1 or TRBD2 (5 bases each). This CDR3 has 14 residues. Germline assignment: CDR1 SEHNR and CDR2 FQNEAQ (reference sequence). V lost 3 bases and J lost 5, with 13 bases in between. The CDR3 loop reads CASSFEGLVETQYF. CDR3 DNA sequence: TGTGCCAGCAGCTTCGAGGGGCTTGTGGAGACCCAGTACTTC.

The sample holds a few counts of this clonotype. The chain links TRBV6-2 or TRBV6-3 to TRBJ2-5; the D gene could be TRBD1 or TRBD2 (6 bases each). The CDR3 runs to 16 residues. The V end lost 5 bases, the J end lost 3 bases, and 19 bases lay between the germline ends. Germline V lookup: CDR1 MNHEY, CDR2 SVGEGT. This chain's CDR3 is CASSLRGRTVEETQYF. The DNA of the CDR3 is TGTGCCAGCAGTCTGAGGGGGAGGACGGTGGAAGAGACCCAGTACTTC.

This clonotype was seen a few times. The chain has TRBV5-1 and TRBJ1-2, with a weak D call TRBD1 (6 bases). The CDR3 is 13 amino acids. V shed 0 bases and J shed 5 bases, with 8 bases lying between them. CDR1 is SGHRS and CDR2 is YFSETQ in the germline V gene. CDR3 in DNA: TGCGCCAGCAGCTTGGTTCAGGGGTATGGCTACACCTTC. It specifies CASSLVQGYGYTF. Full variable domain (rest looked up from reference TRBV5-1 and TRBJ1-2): KAGVTQTPRYLIKTRGQQVTLSCSPISGHRSVSWYQQTPGQGLQFLFEYFSETQRNKGNFPGRFSGRQFSNSRSEMNVSTLELGDSALYLCASSLVQGYGYTFGSGTRLTVV.

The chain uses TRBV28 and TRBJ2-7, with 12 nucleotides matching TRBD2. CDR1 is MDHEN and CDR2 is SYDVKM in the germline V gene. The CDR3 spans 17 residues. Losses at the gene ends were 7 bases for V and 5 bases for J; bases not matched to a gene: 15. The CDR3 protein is CASKGLAGRRVIDEQYF. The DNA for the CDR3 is TGTGCCAGCAAGGGACTAGCGGGCCGGCGAGTTATTGACGAGCAGTACTTC.

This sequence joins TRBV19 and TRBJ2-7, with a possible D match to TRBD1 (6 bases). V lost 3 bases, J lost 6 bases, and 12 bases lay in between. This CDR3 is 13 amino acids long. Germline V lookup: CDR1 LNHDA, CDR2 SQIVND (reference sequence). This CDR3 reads CASSINPGVEQYF. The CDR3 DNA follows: TGTGCCAGTAGTATTAACCCAGGGGTCGAGCAGTACTTC.

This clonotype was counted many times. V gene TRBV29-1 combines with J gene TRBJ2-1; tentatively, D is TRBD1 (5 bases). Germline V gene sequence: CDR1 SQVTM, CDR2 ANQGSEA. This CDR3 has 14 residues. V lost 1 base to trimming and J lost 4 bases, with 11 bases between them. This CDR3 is CSVEGGGAYNEQFF. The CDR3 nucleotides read TGCAGCGTTGAAGGGGGCGGAGCGTACAATGAGCAGTTCTTC.

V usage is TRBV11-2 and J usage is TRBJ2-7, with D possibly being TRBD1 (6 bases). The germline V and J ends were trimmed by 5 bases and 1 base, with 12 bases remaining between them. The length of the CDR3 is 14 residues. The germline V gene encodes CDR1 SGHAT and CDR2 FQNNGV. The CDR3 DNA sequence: TGTGCCAGCAGCCTAGGGGACATTTCCTACGAGCAGTACGTC. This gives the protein CASSLGDISYEQYV.

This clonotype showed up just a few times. CDR3 in DNA: TGTGCCAGCACCCAATCAGTACTCCGAGGCGACTATGGCTACACCTTC. Translating gives CASTQSVLRGDYGYTF. The J gene is TRBJ1-2, the V gene TRBV28; D is ambiguous. The V gene lost 7 bases and the J gene lost 3 bases, with 21 bases spanning the gap. The CDR3 spans 16 residues. CDR1 and CDR2 from the germline V gene are MDHEN and SYDVKM.

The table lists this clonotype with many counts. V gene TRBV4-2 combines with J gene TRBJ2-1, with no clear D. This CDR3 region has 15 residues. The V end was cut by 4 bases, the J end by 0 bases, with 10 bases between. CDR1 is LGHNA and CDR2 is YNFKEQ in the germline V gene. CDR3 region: CASSRTDSSYNEQFF. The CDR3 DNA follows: TGTGCCAGCAGCCGAACAGATAGCTCCTACAATGAGCAGTTCTTC.